This is a list of T cell receptor beta chains from one sample in a study of regulatory T cells in long-lasting Graves disease. MiXCR was run by TCRdb on the multiplex PCR reads, yielding one entry per CDR3 protein. Of around 500,000 distinct CDR3 sequences detected, about 12% appear once; the ten largest clones hold approximately 9%. These data are also associated with another study on T cells in Graves' hyperthyroidism and ophthalmopathy.

The sample in question was peripheral blood mononuclear cells (PBMCs), obtained at new diagnosis, from a patient treated with antithyroid drugs. Receptors originate from a woman aged 25 to 45 with Graves disease. Both conserved end residues are part of each CDR3. The D gene is left open where the match is weak. Rows may omit the clone size; those that give it use once, few, many or a size class.

D gene: NA
J gene: TRBJ2-3
clone size: many
V gene: TRBV30
CDR3 protein: CAWSPPTDTQYF
CDR3 DNA: TGTGCCTGGAGCCCCCCCACAGATACGCAGTATTTT

D gene: NA
J gene: TRBJ2-3
clone size: few
V gene: TRBV28
CDR3 protein: CASSRLGEAPDTQYF
CDR3 DNA: TGTGCCAGCAGTCGGCTCGGTGAAGCCCCAGATACGCAGTATTTT

D gene: TRBD2
J gene: TRBJ2-1
clone size: many
V gene: TRBV12-3/TRBV12-4
CDR3 protein: CASSLRLAGGMNEQFF
CDR3 DNA: TGTGCCAGCAGTCTCCGACTAGCGGGAGGGATGAATGAGCAGTTCTTC

D gene: NA
J gene: TRBJ2-1
clone size: many
V gene: TRBV12-3/TRBV12-4
CDR3 protein: CASSFTGGVENEQFF
CDR3 DNA: TGTGCCAGCAGTTTTACGGGCGGGGTAGAAAATGAGCAGTTCTTC

D gene: TRBD1
J gene: TRBJ1-1
clone size: many
V gene: TRBV11-1
CDR3 protein: CASRRQGDTEAFF
CDR3 DNA: TGTGCCAGCAGACGACAGGGGGACACTGAAGCTTTCTTT

D gene: NA
J gene: TRBJ1-5
clone size: NA
V gene: TRBV20-1
CDR3 protein: CSASAGYYQPQHF
CDR3 DNA: TGCAGTGCTAGCGCAGGCTACTATCAGCCCCAGCATTTT

D gene: TRBD1
J gene: TRBJ2-7
clone size: once
V gene: TRBV6-5
CDR3 protein: CASSYSLWTGAYEQYF
CDR3 DNA: TGTGCCAGCAGTTACTCGTTGTGGACAGGAGCCTACGAGCAGTACTTC

D gene: NA
J gene: TRBJ1-1
clone size: many
V gene: TRBV18
CDR3 protein: CASSPRQAMNTEAFF
CDR3 DNA: TGTGCCAGCTCACCTCGTCAAGCTATGAACACTGAAGCTTTCTTT

D gene: NA
J gene: TRBJ1-3
clone size: many
V gene: TRBV25-1
CDR3 protein: CASSTHDGDPGNTIYF
CDR3 DNA: TGTGCCAGCAGTACCCACGACGGAGATCCTGGAAACACCATATATTTT

D gene: NA
J gene: TRBJ1-3
clone size: NA
V gene: TRBV4-1
CDR3 protein: CASSQDPRAGPGNTIYF
CDR3 DNA: TGCGCCAGCAGCCAAGACCCCCGCGCAGGGCCTGGAAACACCATATATTTT

D gene: TRBD2
J gene: TRBJ2-7
clone size: few
V gene: TRBV6-5
CDR3 protein: CASSSRGGPTYEQYF
CDR3 DNA: TGTGCCAGCAGTTCCCGGGGGGGGCCGACCTACGAGCAGTACTTC

D gene: TRBD1
J gene: TRBJ1-6
clone size: few
V gene: TRBV9
CDR3 protein: CASGRTGTANSPLHF
CDR3 DNA: TGTGCCAGCGGCCGCACCGGGACAGCTAATTCACCCCTCCACTTT

D gene: NA
J gene: TRBJ1-3
clone size: NA
V gene: TRBV19
CDR3 protein: CASISFSGNTIYF
CDR3 DNA: TGTGCCAGTATCAGCTTCTCTGGAAACACCATATATTTT

D gene: TRBD1
J gene: TRBJ1-1
clone size: many
V gene: TRBV11-3
CDR3 protein: CASSLLPRDRAEAFF
CDR3 DNA: TGTGCCAGCAGCTTGCTACCGCGGGACAGGGCCGAAGCTTTCTTT

D gene: TRBD1
J gene: TRBJ1-4
clone size: many
V gene: TRBV28
CDR3 protein: CASRPLTGGANEKLFF
CDR3 DNA: TGTGCCAGCAGACCGTTAACAGGGGGCGCGAATGAAAAACTGTTTTTT

D gene: TRBD2
J gene: TRBJ2-7
clone size: many
V gene: TRBV20-1
CDR3 protein: CSARDPVLAGPHYEQYF
CDR3 DNA: TGCAGTGCTAGAGATCCCGTACTAGCGGGACCACATTACGAGCAGTACTTC

D gene: NA
J gene: TRBJ1-1
clone size: few
V gene: TRBV4-1
CDR3 protein: CASSQGKTFPMNTEAFF
CDR3 DNA: TGCGCCAGCAGCCAAGGTAAAACGTTTCCTATGAACACTGAAGCTTTCTTT

D gene: NA
J gene: TRBJ2-4
clone size: NA
V gene: TRBV5-6
CDR3 protein: CASSEGLILAKNIQYF
CDR3 DNA: TGTGCCAGCAGCGAGGGACTCATTCTAGCCAAAAACATTCAGTACTTC

D gene: NA
J gene: TRBJ1-1
clone size: many
V gene: TRBV10-3
CDR3 protein: CAISSPTMGLEAFF
CDR3 DNA: TGTGCCATCAGTTCCCCAACGATGGGACTTGAAGCTTTCTTT

D gene: TRBD2
J gene: TRBJ2-1
clone size: few
V gene: TRBV14
CDR3 protein: CASSQWGLDTQEQFF
CDR3 DNA: TGTGCCAGCAGCCAATGGGGACTAGATACGCAAGAGCAGTTCTTC

D gene: NA
J gene: TRBJ1-1
clone size: few
V gene: TRBV7-9
CDR3 protein: CASSFSTTEAFF
CDR3 DNA: TGTGCCAGCAGCTTCTCTACCACTGAAGCTTTCTTT

D gene: NA
J gene: TRBJ1-1
clone size: many
V gene: TRBV10-3
CDR3 protein: CAISEFVVNTEAFF
CDR3 DNA: TGTGCCATCAGTGAGTTTGTGGTGAACACTGAAGCTTTCTTT

D gene: NA
J gene: TRBJ2-6
clone size: few
V gene: TRBV6-2/TRBV6-3
CDR3 protein: CASSSSNSGANVLTF
CDR3 DNA: TGTGCCAGCAGTTCCTCGAACTCTGGGGCCAACGTCCTGACTTTC

D gene: NA
J gene: TRBJ2-1
clone size: few
V gene: TRBV12-3/TRBV12-4
CDR3 protein: CASSFVLSSSYNEQFF
CDR3 DNA: TGTGCCAGCAGTTTTGTATTGTCCAGCTCCTACAATGAGCAGTTCTTC